The 15 T cell receptor beta chains in this list originate from one sample, sequenced in a study of Ad26.COV2.S vaccination and SARS-CoV-2 variants. Data came from immunoSEQ multiplex PCR; TCRdb stores just in-frame clones and leaves some out. The table lists around 450,000 clones, roughly 87% of them singletons. Noted treatment: 15 to 20 received Ad26.COV2.S at low or high dose, single or two shots; roughly five received placebo; per-sample allocation not given. Day 63 after the first vaccine or placebo injection was the time point for sampling. The sample here was peripheral blood, taken in a trial of Ad26.COV2.S vaccine versus placebo. These receptors were taken from a person aged 18 to 65 who received the Ad26.COV2.S COVID-19 vaccine or a placebo.

V usage is TRBV9 and J usage is TRBJ2-7; D may correspond to TRBD1 or TRBD2 (7 bases each). The CDR3 is 15 amino acids. Germline V gene data show CDR1 as SGDLS and CDR2 as YYNGEE. Deletions cut 4 bases from V and 4 bases from J, with 18 bases between. CDR3 region: CASSPGGGQGYEQYF. DNA for the CDR3: TGTGCCAGCAGCCCAGGGGGGGGGCAGGGTTACGAGCAGTACTTC.

V and J are TRBV6-5 and TRBJ2-7; weak D call: TRBD2 (5 bases). The CDR3 spans 13 residues. Trimming removed 4 bases from V and 1 base from J, with 8 bases in between. Germline assignment: CDR1 MNHEY and CDR2 SVGAGI. The CDR3 DNA sequence: TGTGCCAGCAGTTCCCCGGGGTCCTACGAGCAGTACGTC. Residues: CASSSPGSYEQYV.

The chain recombines TRBV11-2 with TRBJ1-2; TRBD1 is a possible D gene (5 bases). This CDR3 comprises 12 residues. The germline gives CDR1 SGHAT, CDR2 FQNNGV. The ends were cut back, 5 bases at V and 5 bases at J, with 9 bases in the middle. The CDR3 spells CASSPEGYGYTF. As DNA, the CDR3 is TGTGCCAGCAGCCCCGAGGGGTATGGCTACACCTTC.

This clone showed up just once. CDR3 sequence: CASSPTGTSGHEQFF. CDR3 nucleotides: TGTGCCAGCAGCCCTACCGGGACTAGTGGCCATGAGCAGTTCTTC. The J gene is TRBJ2-1, the V gene TRBV5-4, with 8 bases that match TRBD2. The CDR3 extends over 15 amino acids. V was clipped by 4 bases and J by 8 bases; unmatched bases: 11. Germline-derived CDR1 and CDR2 are SGHNT and YYREEE (reference sequence).

The chain recombines TRBV5-6 with TRBJ2-7; TRBD1 might be the D (6 bases). The V and J ends lost 0 bases and 4 bases respectively, with 8 bases between them. Per germline, CDR1 SGHDT and CDR2 YYEEEE. The CDR3 is 13 residues long. As DNA, the CDR3 is TGTGCCAGCAGCTTGGCCAGGGGTTACGAGCAGTACTTC. Protein: CASSLARGYEQYF. The full variable domain, in which reference TRBV5-6 and TRBJ2-7 provide the parts outside the CDR3, is DAGVTQSPTHLIKTRGQQVTLRCSPKSGHDTVSWYQQALGQGPQFIFQYYEEEERQRGNFPDRFSGHQFPNYSSELNVNALLLGDSALYLCASSLARGYEQYFGPGTRLTVT.

V usage is TRBV4-1 and J usage is TRBJ2-3; 12 bases are shared with TRBD2. Germline lookup yields CDR1 MGHRA and CDR2 YSYEKL. The CDR3 is made up of 18 amino acids. With V trimmed by 1 base and J by 6 bases, 11 bases remained unmatched. The CDR3 loop is CASSQAPSTSGRGDTQYF. CDR3 nucleotides: TGCGCCAGCAGCCAAGCACCCTCGACTAGCGGGAGAGGGGATACGCAGTATTTT.

V usage is TRBV25-1 and J usage is TRBJ1-2; no clear D gene. From germline, CDR1 is MGHDK and CDR2 SYGVNS. The V end was cut by 4 bases, the J end by 8 bases, with 14 bases between. CDR3 size: 13 residues. The chain's CDR3 is CASSVGRFGGYTF. Written as DNA, the CDR3 is TGTGCCAGCAGTGTCGGCCGTTTCGGCGGCTACACCTTC.

The chain uses TRBV4-3 and TRBJ2-3; TRBD2 is a possible D gene (6 bases). V was pared by 1 base and J by 6 bases, with 23 bases between. The CDR3 covers 18 residues. Germline loops: CDR1 LGHNA, CDR2 YSLEER. DNA of the CDR3: TGCGCCAGCAGCCAAGGACCGGGGCCTTGGGGGGATCTGGATACGCAGTATTTT. It codes for CASSQGPGPWGDLDTQYF.

The V gene is TRBV10-3, the J gene TRBJ1-1; D unclear. Germline loops: CDR1 ENHRY, CDR2 SYGVKD. The CDR3 length is 14 residues. Trimming stripped 2 bases from V and 2 bases from J, with 9 bases between. Here the CDR3 reads CAISERRLNTEAFF. The CDR3 bases are TGTGCCATCAGTGAGAGGAGACTTAACACTGAAGCTTTCTTT.

CDR3 protein: CASSVTDYTYNEQFF. For the CDR3, the DNA is TGTGCCAGCAGCGTGACGGACTATACCTACAATGAGCAGTTCTTC. The rearrangement joins TRBV9 to TRBJ2-1; a possible D gene is TRBD2 (6 bases). The CDR3 is 15 residues long. From germline, CDR1 is SGDLS and CDR2 YYNGEE. Trimming shortened V by 2 bases and J by 2 bases, and 11 bases separated the two germline ends. Looking up the rest from reference TRBV9 and TRBJ2-1 gives the full variable domain: DSGVTQTPKHLITATGQRVTLRCSPRSGDLSVYWYQQSLDQGLQFLIQYYNGEERAKGNILERFSAQQFPDLHSELNLSSLELGDSALYFCASSVTDYTYNEQFFGPGTRLTVL.

V usage is TRBV15 and J usage is TRBJ1-3; TRBD1 aligns across 10 bases. Germline CDR1 is LNHNV and CDR2 is YYDKDF (reference sequence). The CDR3 loop spans 18 amino acids. V lost 2 bases, J lost 4 bases, and 11 bases stayed unmatched. CDR3 sequence reads: CATSRLQDRGVFGNTIYF. The CDR3 region has the DNA TGTGCCACCAGCAGACTCCAGGACAGGGGGGTGTTCGGAAACACCATATATTTT. The full variable domain, in which reference TRBV15 and TRBJ1-3 provide the parts outside the CDR3, is DAMVIQNPRYQVTQFGKPVTLSCSQTLNHNVMYWYQQKSSQAPKLLFHYYDKDFNNEADTPDNFQSRRPNTSFCFLDIRSPGLGDTAMYLCATSRLQDRGVFGNTIYFGEGSWLTVV.

V usage is TRBV6-5 and J usage is TRBJ1-6; 9 positions agree with TRBD1. CDR3 length equals 14 residues. V dropped 4 bases and J dropped 6; count of bases not matched to a gene: 1. Germline V gene sequence: CDR1 MNHEY, CDR2 SVGAGI. The CDR3 DNA sequence: TGTGCCAGCAGTTGGGGACAGGGTAATTCACCCCTCCACTTT. Translated: CASSWGQGNSPLHF.

The V call is TRBV18, the J call TRBJ1-1, with 10 bases aligning to TRBD1. This CDR3 comprises 17 residues. The J segment lost 0 bases and the V segment lost 4 bases, leaving 8 bases of the junction unmatched. The V gene's germline CDR1 is KGHSH and CDR2 LQKENI. The CDR3 sequence is CASSRRGQGLMNTEAFF. In DNA form, the CDR3 reads TGTGCCAGCTCACGAAGGGGACAGGGGCTCATGAACACTGAAGCTTTCTTT.

This clone was seen a single time. This chain connects TRBV7-2 to TRBJ2-3; TRBD2 agrees at 9 bases. V lost 2 bases, J lost 2 bases, and 5 bases stayed unmatched. The germline gives CDR1 SGHTA, CDR2 FQGNSA. The CDR3 covers 16 residues. The CDR3 coding sequence is TGTGCCAGCAGCTTATTCGGCGGGGGGGCCACAGATACGCAGTATTTT. As protein: CASSLFGGGATDTQYF. The full variable domain, its missing parts supplied by reference TRBV7-2 and TRBJ2-3, is GAGVSQSPSNKVTEKGKDVELRCDPISGHTALYWYRQSLGQGLEFLIYFQGNSAPDKSGLPSDRFSAERTGGSVSTLTIQRTQQEDSAVYLCASSLFGGGATDTQYFGPGTRLTVL.

This clone was counted once. This sequence joins TRBV19 and TRBJ1-5, with TRBD1 identical over 7 bases. J was trimmed by 5 bases and V by 8 bases; bases with no gene match: 9. Germline V lookup: CDR1 LNHDA, CDR2 SQIVND (reference sequence). The CDR3 extends over 14 amino acids. The CDR3 reads CASQGGAGYQPQHF. The CDR3 nucleotides read TGTGCCAGTCAAGGGGGCGCGGGGTATCAGCCCCAGCATTTT.